The 26 T cell receptor beta chains below all came from one sample that was sequenced in a study of CD8+CD57+ T cells in acquired aplastic anemia (dated by TCRdb to the late 2010s). Instrument used: Illumina HiSeq 2000. TCR beta VDJ combination and CDR3 sequence profiling used genomic DNA as the template. The public reads were quality trimmed at Q25 with fastp and then assembled into clones with MiXCR by TCRdb, keeping productive beta chains. Here each entry gathers all rows of one CDR3 protein and keeps the most common genes and DNA. The sample table lists around 190,000 distinct CDR3 sequences, about 59% of them with a count of one. The ten largest make up about 31% of the sample. What was sequenced was sorted CD4+, CD8+, or CD8+CD57+ T cells (not recorded which) from PBMCs. These receptor sequences come from a human donor in good health.

This clonotype was counted between two and nine times. The rearrangement joins TRBV10-3 to TRBJ1-6; 8 bases fit TRBD1. Germline CDR1 is ENHRY and CDR2 is SYGVKD. The CDR3 runs to 15 residues. V gave up 2 bases and J gave up 8 bases; unmatched junction bases: 5. The CDR3 reads CAISEGSTGDSPLHF. The CDR3 DNA is TGTGCCATCAGTGAGGGGTCGACAGGGGATTCACCCCTCCACTTT.

The chain recombines TRBV7-9 with TRBJ1-1, with 9 bases matching TRBD1. The junction had 6 bases not matched to a gene; V was cut back by 4 bases and J by 12 bases. The germline gives CDR1 SEHNR, CDR2 FQNEAQ (reference sequence). The CDR3 contains 12 residues. CDR3 nucleotides: TGTGCCAGCAGCTCGGGACAGGGTAAGCCTTTCTTT. This gives the protein CASSSGQGKPFF.

The CDR3 coding sequence is TGCAGTGCTCAGGGAAGCGAGACCCAGTACTTC. Its protein product is CSAQGSETQYF. The chain recombines TRBV20-1 with TRBJ2-5, with D maybe TRBD1 (5 bases). CDR3 length: 11 amino acids. V lost 5 bases and J lost 5, with 9 bases in between. From germline, CDR1 is DFQATT and CDR2 SNEGSKA (reference sequence).

This clonotype was observed a single time. The rearrangement uses TRBV7-9 and TRBJ2-7; no firm D call. The germline V and J ends were trimmed by 11 bases and 0 bases, with 14 bases remaining between them. Looked up from germline, CDR1 is SEHNR and CDR2 is FQNEAQ (reference sequence). This CDR3 spans 13 amino acids. DNA of the CDR3: TGTGCCGGATCTAGGGCTGACTCCTACGAGCAGTACTTC. The encoded protein is CAGSRADSYEQYF.

V is TRBV7-9 and J is TRBJ1-2; D ambiguous. The V gene lost 5 bases and the J gene lost 4 bases, with 11 bases spanning the gap. Germline V gives CDR1 SEHNR, CDR2 FQNEAQ (reference sequence). CDR3 length equals 13 residues. The CDR3 nucleotides read TGTGCCAGCAGCACAAGGGAGGCCTATGGCTACACCTTC. This sequence encodes CASSTREAYGYTF. Combining the CDR3 with reference TRBV7-9 and TRBJ1-2 gives the whole variable domain DTGVSQNPRHKITKRGQNVTFRCDPISEHNRLYWYRQTLGQGPEFLTYFQNEAQLEKSRLLSDRFSAERPKGSFSTLEIQRTEQGDSAMYLCASSTREAYGYTFGSGTRLTVV.

The rearrangement uses TRBV7-2 and TRBJ1-6; 9 bases align to TRBD1. The CDR3 spans 15 residues. Germline lookup yields CDR1 SGHTA and CDR2 FQGNSA. V shed 6 bases and J 8 bases; nucleotides not matched to a gene: 8. CDR3 nucleotide sequence: TGTGCCAGCAGTGGGGTGGGACAGGGTCATTCACCCCTCCACTTT. It encodes CASSGVGQGHSPLHF.

Concerning this clonotype: One base away lies a much larger clone, so this may be a sequencing read error. The rearrangement links TRBV5-1 to TRBJ2-7; no definite D call. Trimming left V 4 bases short and J 3 bases short, with 17 bases between. This CDR3 has 15 amino acids. Per germline, CDR1 SGHRS and CDR2 YFSETQ. CDR3 in DNA: TGCGCCAGCAGCCCCGGTTTAGTTTTGTTCTACGAGCAGTACTTC. It codes for CASSPGLVLFYEQYF.

This clonotype has just a few counts. The chain employs TRBV24-1 and TRBJ1-2; D remains unclear. Germline V gene lookup returns CDR1 KGHDR and CDR2 SFDVKD. Trimming removed 1 base from V and 5 bases from J, with 4 bases in between. The CDR3 consists of 12 residues. As DNA, the CDR3 is TGTGCCACCAGTGATTTCGGTTATGGCTACACCTTC. Translated, it gives CATSDFGYGYTF.

This clonotype appeared once. The chain joins TRBV5-1 to TRBJ2-2; D gene ambiguous. The V end was cut by 0 bases, the J end by 7 bases, with 10 bases between. The germline V gene has CDR1 SGHRS and CDR2 YFSETQ. The CDR3 consists of 14 residues. CDR3 residues: CASSLDSNGGELFF. CDR3 in DNA: TGCGCCAGCAGCTTGGACAGTAACGGCGGGGAGCTGTTTTTT.

This clonotype was seen repeatedly, ten times or more. The chain carries TRBV20-1 and TRBJ1-1, with a possible D match to TRBD1 (5 bases). The CDR3 consists of 14 residues. Looked up from germline, CDR1 is DFQATT and CDR2 is SNEGSKA (reference sequence). Between the trimmed V and J ends, which lost 1 base and 0 bases, there was a span of 9 bases. CDR3 loop: CSARGTLMNTEAFF. The CDR3 region has the DNA TGCAGTGCTAGAGGGACACTTATGAACACTGAAGCTTTCTTT.

This chain connects TRBV7-2 to TRBJ2-3; tentative D call: TRBD2 (6 bases). V lost 2 bases and J 2 bases, leaving 17 bases between the germline ends. The CDR3 spans 17 residues. Germline V gives CDR1 SGHTA, CDR2 FQGNSA. CDR3 amino acids: CASSLIGSGANTDTQYF. The CDR3 region has the DNA TGTGCCAGCAGCTTAATTGGGTCGGGAGCGAACACAGATACGCAGTATTTT.

To note about this clonotype: One end of the junction varies from germline; a read error may be responsible. V is TRBV7-6 and J is TRBJ1-2, with a tentative D call TRBD1 (6 bases). CDR3 size: 14 residues. The germline V gene has CDR1 SGHVS and CDR2 FNYEAQ. In DNA, the CDR3 is TGTGCCAGCAGCGAAGGACAGAAGAACTATGGCTACGCCTTC. Protein product: CASSEGQKNYGYAF.

This clonotype was counted once. This chain joins TRBV12-3 or TRBV12-4 and TRBJ1-6; tentative D call: TRBD1 (5 bases). This CDR3 is built from 15 residues. The V and J ends lost 2 bases and 11 bases respectively, with 16 bases between them. The CDR3 sequence is CASSLSGQGLAPLHF. The CDR3, as DNA: TGTGCCAGCAGTTTATCGGGGCAGGGTCTTGCACCCCTCCACTTT.

This clonotype was detected once. Without the conserved terminal phenylalanine or tryptophan, this CDR3 likely stems from a read error. The chain recombines TRBV7-8 with TRBJ2-5; 12 bases line up with TRBD2. From germline, CDR1 is SGHVS and CDR2 FQNEAQ. The CDR3 contains 14 residues. CDR3 in DNA: TGTGTCAGCACTCTAGCGGGGGGGCCAGAGACCCAGTACGTC. Translation: CVSTLAGGPETQYV.

The rearrangement links TRBV29-1 to TRBJ1-1, with 8 bases fitting TRBD1. V was clipped by 6 bases and J by 8 bases; unmatched bases: 5. Per the germline V gene, CDR1 is SQVTM and CDR2 is ANQGSEA. The CDR3 contains 11 residues. The CDR3 loop is CSVKRTGEAFF. The CDR3 nucleotides are TGCAGCGTCAAAAGGACAGGGGAAGCTTTCTTT.

The chain joins TRBV2 to TRBJ2-2; no reliable D call. The CDR3 contains 16 residues. V lost 7 bases to trimming and J lost 0 bases, with 15 bases between them. Germline V gene data show CDR1 as SNHLY and CDR2 as FYNNEI. CDR3 coding DNA: TGTGCCAGCATCGTAAAGGGCCAGACGAACACCGGGGAGCTGTTTTTT. Amino acids: CASIVKGQTNTGELFF.

The chain uses TRBV19 and TRBJ2-1; tentatively, D is TRBD2 (6 bases). Germline CDR1 and CDR2: LNHDA and SQIVND (reference sequence). The V and J ends lost 3 bases and 9 bases respectively, with 12 bases between them. This CDR3 region has 13 residues. CDR3 nucleotide sequence: TGTGCCAGTAGTATCGGGGGTGTCACTGAGCAGTTCTTC. Its translation is CASSIGGVTEQFF.

Comment on this clonotype: An end of the junction does not agree with germline; a read error may underlie this. The CDR3 sequence: CASSLSDNYRNQPQHF. In DNA form, the CDR3 reads TGTGCCAGCAGCTTGTCGGACAACTATCGCAATCAGCCCCAACATTTT. This chain joins TRBV7-9 and TRBJ1-5; TRBD1 is a possible D gene (5 bases). The CDR3 length is 16 residues. Per the germline V gene, CDR1 is SEHNR and CDR2 is FQNEAQ (reference sequence).

This clonotype was seen only a few times. The chain has TRBV30 and TRBJ1-2; D is unclear. The CDR3 is 11 amino acids. V was cut by 2 bases and J by 7 bases, with 8 bases left in between. Germline CDR1 reads GTSNPN; CDR2 reads SVGIG (reference sequence). CDR3 DNA: TGTGCCTGGAGTTGGGAAGGTGGCTACACCTTC. Translating gives CAWSWEGGYTF. Using reference TRBV30 and TRBJ1-2 for the parts outside the CDR3, the full variable domain is SQTIHQWPATLVQPVGSPLSLECTVEGTSNPNLYWYRQAAGRGLQLLFYSVGIGQISSEVPQNLSASRPQDRQFILSSKKLLLSDSGFYLCAWSWEGGYTFGSGTRLTVV.

The chain couples TRBV20-1 to TRBJ2-1, with 8 bases identical to TRBD2. The germline CDR1 and CDR2 sequences are DFQATT and SNEGSKA (reference sequence). CDR3 length equals 14 residues. Trimming removed 0 bases from V and 3 bases from J; junction bases left unmatched: 1. CDR3 DNA sequence: TGCAGTGCTAGAGAGGGACTAGACTACAATGAGCAGTTCTTC. It codes for CSAREGLDYNEQFF.

This clonotype was found a few times. The J gene is TRBJ2-7, the V gene TRBV6-1; D uncertain. V was shortened by 5 bases and J by 3 bases, with 23 bases between the two germline ends. This CDR3 spans 17 amino acids. Germline V CDR1 and CDR2: MNHNS, SASEGT. CDR3 in DNA: TGTGCCAGCAGTTACTCTGTCGCAAATAGGGAACGCTACGAGCAGTACTTC. This translates into CASSYSVANRERYEQYF.

The chain has TRBV9 and TRBJ2-7; TRBD1 aligns across 7 bases. The J segment lost 5 bases and the V segment lost 4 bases, leaving 6 bases of the junction unmatched. The CDR3 extends over 13 amino acids. Germline CDR1 SGDLS, CDR2 YYNGEE. CDR3 protein: CASSRVTGDEQYF. CDR3 DNA sequence: TGTGCCAGCAGCCGGGTTACAGGGGACGAGCAGTACTTC.

The chain carries TRBV25-1 and TRBJ2-7, with 10 nucleotides matching TRBD1. Losses at the gene ends were 3 bases for V and 0 bases for J; bases not matched to a gene: 14. The CDR3 totals 19 residues. The V gene's germline CDR1 is MGHDK and CDR2 SYGVNS. The CDR3 DNA reads as TGTGCCAGCAGTGATCGTCACCGGGACAGGGGCCTGAGCTCCTACGAGCAGTACTTC. This translates into CASSDRHRDRGLSSYEQYF.

This clonotype has a count of ten or more. The chain uses TRBV4-1 and TRBJ2-7, with 10 bases fitting TRBD2. With V trimmed by 4 bases and J by 3 bases, 6 bases remained unmatched. The CDR3 totals 15 residues. Germline CDR1 is MGHRA and CDR2 is YSYEKL. This CDR3 is CASSPPLAGDYEQYF. For the CDR3, the DNA is TGCGCCAGCAGCCCGCCTCTAGCGGGAGACTACGAGCAGTACTTC.

The gene calls are TRBV10-3 and TRBJ2-7; unclear D gene. Germline V gene sequence: CDR1 ENHRY, CDR2 SYGVKD. CDR3 length equals 15 residues. V shed 2 bases and J shed 2 bases, with 13 bases lying between them. This chain's CDR3 is CAISEVSAFTYEQYF. CDR3 nucleotide sequence: TGTGCCATCAGTGAGGTGTCAGCGTTTACCTACGAGCAGTACTTC.

This clonotype appeared many times. The chain uses TRBV4-3 and TRBJ2-5; D gene ambiguous. V lost 0 bases, J lost 4 bases, and 3 bases lay in between. This CDR3 has 12 amino acids. The V gene's germline CDR1 is LGHNA and CDR2 YSLEER. The CDR3 DNA reads as TGCGCCAGCAGCCAAGATCTAGAGACCCAGTACTTC. Amino acids: CASSQDLETQYF.